This T cell receptor beta chain was identified during a study of cytomegalovirus exposure and HLA in healthy donors. Study-wide results and caveats: DRB1 showed the most TCR associations and HLA-C the fewest in a later analysis, as rates varied by HLA locus.

PCR primers comprised 60 Vbeta and 13 Jbeta primers. The protocol was immunoSEQ multiplex PCR, while the TCRdb copy is restricted to in-frame clones and leaves out a portion. The table includes roughly 280,000 clones, about 75% detected once. Comments on this clone: Antigen unknown.

The CDR3 is made up of 16 amino acids. With 5 bases clipped from V and 0 bases from J, the junction kept 6 bases outside the gene matches. Germline values: CDR1 SEHNR, CDR2 FQNEAQ (reference sequence). The chain combines TRBV7-9 with TRBJ2-3, with 9 bases matching TRBD2. Input material: PBMCs. This clonotype originated in a female donor in good health and CMV-seronegative. CDR3 nucleotides: TGTGCCAGCAGCATCTTAGCGGGAGTAAGCACAGATACGCAGTATTTT. As protein: CASSILAGVSTDTQYF.